The 26 T cell receptor beta chains below come from one sample, sequenced in a study of T cells in Graves' hyperthyroidism and ophthalmopathy. From RNA transcripts, TCR beta CDR3 regions were amplified. First-round RT-PCR targeting the TCR CDR3 was performed with the HTBI primer set. Via MiXCR, TCRdb re-called the multiplex PCR reads, giving one row per CDR3 protein. The profile shows roughly 420,000 distinct CDR3 sequences, about 15% of them singletons. Sequencing input: blood. These receptors originate from a woman aged 18-29 years with Graves' hyperthyroidism.

This clonotype came up many times. V is TRBV27 and J is TRBJ2-7; 8 bases match TRBD2. Trimming removed 6 bases from V and 2 bases from J; junction bases left unmatched: 6. The CDR3 contains 14 residues. The V gene's germline CDR1 is MNHEY and CDR2 SMNVEV (reference sequence). CDR3: CASRVAGLAYEQYF. The CDR3 nucleotides are TGTGCCAGCAGAGTAGCGGGACTAGCCTACGAGCAGTACTTC.

Many counts were recorded for this clonotype. The chain couples TRBV6-1 to TRBJ1-3; no definite D call. This CDR3 has 15 amino acids. Germline CDR1 MNHNS, CDR2 SASEGT. The V gene lost 5 bases and the J gene lost 0 bases, with 11 bases spanning the gap. The CDR3 is CASSRSRTSGNTIYF. The CDR3 region has the DNA TGTGCCAGCAGTCGTTCCAGGACCTCTGGAAACACCATATATTTT.

This clonotype was seen more than once but under ten times. The chain recombines TRBV9 with TRBJ2-1; D tentatively fits TRBD1 or TRBD2 (5 bases each). The CDR3 runs to 16 residues. Germline V gene data show CDR1 as SGDLS and CDR2 as YYNGEE. V lost 3 bases and J 4 bases, leaving 17 bases between the germline ends. DNA for the CDR3: TGTGCCAGCAGCGCTTCCGGGACCCGGTATTACAATGAGCAGTTCTTC. As protein: CASSASGTRYYNEQFF.

This clonotype was seen only a few times. A much bigger clone sits one base away, suggesting this may be a read error. The genes are TRBV6-1 and TRBJ1-5, with unresolved D. The V and J ends lost 6 bases and 5 bases respectively, with 17 bases between them. Germline CDR1 MNHNS, CDR2 SASEGT. This CDR3 is 15 amino acids long. This CDR3 reads CASSPPRKWYQPQHF. For the CDR3, the DNA is TGTGCCAGCAGCCCTCCCAGGAAGTGGTATCAGCCCCAGCATTTT.

The rearrangement links TRBV3-1 to TRBJ2-5, with 8 nucleotides matching TRBD2. CDR3 size: 15 residues. The V segment lost 4 bases and the J segment 5 bases; nucleotides outside the gene matches: 9. CDR1 and CDR2 from the germline V gene are LGHDT and YNNKEL (reference sequence). The CDR3 is CASSLQSGSGETQYF. CDR3 DNA: TGTGCCAGCAGCCTACAAAGCGGGAGTGGGGAGACCCAGTACTTC.

This clonotype was counted ten times or more. The V call is TRBV9, the J call TRBJ2-1; D ambiguous. Trimming removed 1 base from V and 0 bases from J, with 8 bases in between. CDR1 is SGDLS, CDR2 YYNGEE, per germline. The CDR3 covers 15 residues. CDR3 in amino acids: CASSVMGSSYNEQFF. Written as DNA, the CDR3 is TGTGCCAGCAGCGTAATGGGTAGCTCCTACAATGAGCAGTTCTTC.

This clonotype appeared many times. The V and J genes are TRBV28 and TRBJ2-1; 8 bases map to TRBD2. This CDR3 has 15 amino acids. V gave up 3 bases and J gave up 6 bases; unmatched junction bases: 7. Germline V gene sequence: CDR1 MDHEN, CDR2 SYDVKM. CDR3 coding DNA: TGTGCCAGCAGTTTGGGCGCGGGAGGAGTCAATGAGCAGTTCTTC. It encodes CASSLGAGGVNEQFF.

V is TRBV5-1 and J is TRBJ2-1, with TRBD2 matching 15 bases. The CDR3 is 17 residues long. CDR1 is SGHRS and CDR2 is YFSETQ in the germline V gene. V lost 4 bases to trimming and J lost 7 bases; unmatched junction nucleotides: 9. The CDR3 nucleotides read TGCGCCAGCAGCGTTTTTTCCGGGACTAGCGGGAGGAATGAGCAGTTCTTC. It encodes CASSVFSGTSGRNEQFF. Filled out from reference TRBV5-1 and TRBJ2-1, the complete variable domain reads KAGVTQTPRYLIKTRGQQVTLSCSPISGHRSVSWYQQTPGQGLQFLFEYFSETQRNKGNFPGRFSGRQFSNSRSEMNVSTLELGDSALYLCASSVFSGTSGRNEQFFGPGTRLTVL.

The chain has TRBV30 and TRBJ1-2; D is possibly TRBD1 (5 bases). V was clipped by 5 bases and J by 2 bases, with 6 bases between them. CDR3 size: 11 residues. Germline V gene sequence: CDR1 GTSNPN, CDR2 SVGIG (reference sequence). The CDR3 reads CAWRGNYGYTF. The DNA for the CDR3 is TGTGCCTGGCGGGGGAACTATGGCTACACCTTC.

The chain carries TRBV28 and TRBJ1-1; TRBD1 is a possible D gene (5 bases). V lost 5 bases, J lost 8 bases, and 12 bases lay in between. Germline V gives CDR1 MDHEN, CDR2 SYDVKM. CDR3 length equals 12 residues. In nucleotides, the CDR3 is TGTGCCAGCAGTACAGGCATCGGGGAAGCTTTCTTT. This translates into CASSTGIGEAFF.

This clonotype was detected many times. This rearrangement joins TRBV3-1 to TRBJ2-1; 9 positions agree with TRBD1. This CDR3 has 15 residues. CDR1 LGHDT and CDR2 YNNKEL come from the germline V gene (reference sequence). V was clipped by 5 bases and J by 7 bases; unmatched bases: 9. The CDR3 region is CASSLGQGMGNEQFF. The DNA of the CDR3 is TGTGCCAGCAGCTTAGGACAGGGGATGGGGAATGAGCAGTTCTTC.

The genes are TRBV6-9 and TRBJ2-1; TRBD2 agrees at 7 bases. Trimming took 4 bases from V and 4 from J; bases not matched to a gene: 10. CDR3 length equals 16 residues. Germline-derived CDR1 and CDR2 are MNHGY and SVAAGI. The CDR3 here is CASSSQLAGEYNEQFF. DNA for the CDR3: TGTGCCAGCAGTTCCCAACTGGCGGGAGAATACAATGAGCAGTTCTTC.

Only a few counts were recorded for this clonotype. The J gene is TRBJ2-3, the V gene TRBV7-3, with 9 bases matching TRBD2. The CDR3 sequence is 14 residues long. V lost 5 bases, J lost 7 bases, and 7 bases stayed unmatched. CDR1 is SGHTA and CDR2 is FQGTGA in the germline V gene. The CDR3 DNA follows: TGTGCCAGCAGCACCGGGGCGGGAGGGAATACGCAGTATTTT. This codes for CASSTGAGGNTQYF.

The table lists this clonotype with many counts. The genes are TRBV7-2 and TRBJ2-4; 7 nucleotides align to TRBD2. V was pared by 7 bases and J by 6 bases, with 9 bases of the junction left unmatched. The CDR3 is 14 residues long. CDR1 and CDR2 from the germline V gene are SGHTA and FQGNSA. The CDR3 bases are TGTGCCAGCACCCGGGAGGATTATGGAAACATTCAGTACTTC. Translating gives CASTREDYGNIQYF.

This clonotype occurred many times. The gene calls are TRBV12-3 or TRBV12-4 and TRBJ1-4; D not certain. V was shortened by 8 bases and J by 8 bases, with 15 bases between the two germline ends. This CDR3 has 13 residues. CDR3 sequence (DNA): TGTGCCAGCCGATACCTGGGGAAAGAAAAACTGTTTTTT. Amino acid sequence: CASRYLGKEKLFF.

This clonotype was counted only a few times. The chain is built from TRBV6-2 or TRBV6-3 and TRBJ2-1; no clear D gene. In germline, CDR1 is MNHEY, CDR2 SVGEGT. CDR3 length: 11 amino acids. Trimming removed 1 base at V and 7 bases at J, with 2 bases between. In DNA form, the CDR3 reads TGTGCCAGCAGTTACTTGAATGAGCAGTTCTTC. Residues: CASSYLNEQFF.

This clonotype was detected many times. This chain uses TRBV29-1 with TRBJ2-1, with a weak D call TRBD2 (6 bases). CDR3 length: 14 residues. The germline CDR1 and CDR2 sequences are SQVTM and ANQGSEA. V lost 2 bases to trimming and J lost 7 bases, with 15 bases between them. CDR3 nucleotides: TGCAGCGTTGAACGGGACGTTGGGGGGAATGAGCAGTTCTTC. Translated: CSVERDVGGNEQFF.

In its sample, this clonotype was seen a few times. This chain joins TRBV28 and TRBJ2-2; D might be TRBD2 (5 bases). The ends were cut back, 5 bases at V and 7 bases at J, with 8 bases in the middle. From germline, CDR1 is MDHEN and CDR2 SYDVKM. This CDR3 is 12 amino acids long. As DNA, the CDR3 is TGTGCCAGCAGTCGGGGTCTCGGGGAGCTGTTTTTT. The encoded protein is CASSRGLGELFF.

The rearrangement links TRBV3-1 to TRBJ2-1, with 9 bases identical to TRBD2. Germline trimming cut 1 base from V and 3 bases from J; bases unmatched to any gene: 7. The CDR3 extends over 17 amino acids. CDR1 and CDR2 (germline): LGHDT, YNNKEL (reference sequence). The CDR3 region is CASSQVRVAGDYNEQFF. The CDR3 nucleotides are TGTGCCAGCAGCCAAGTTAGGGTAGCGGGGGACTACAATGAGCAGTTCTTC.

This clonotype was counted at least ten times. V gene TRBV27 combines with J gene TRBJ2-7; 8 bases are a match to TRBD1. The CDR3 totals 14 residues. Trimming removed 6 bases from V and 3 bases from J; junction bases left unmatched: 7. CDR1 and CDR2 from the germline V gene are MNHEY and SMNVEV (reference sequence). Here the CDR3 reads CASSLVGTGYEQYF. For the CDR3, the DNA is TGTGCCAGCAGCTTAGTAGGGACAGGCTACGAGCAGTACTTC.

This clonotype came up many times. This chain joins TRBV12-3 or TRBV12-4 and TRBJ2-7; tentative D call: TRBD1 (6 bases). This CDR3 region has 12 residues. The germline V and J ends were trimmed by 5 bases and 8 bases, with 13 bases remaining between them. The CDR3 loop is CASSPEGGKQYF. CDR3 DNA sequence: TGTGCCAGCAGTCCTGAAGGGGGTAAGCAGTACTTC.

The sample holds many counts of this clonotype. Written as DNA, the CDR3 is TGTGCCAGCAACCCAGGTAGAAGTTCGAACACTGAAGCTTTCTTT. It translates to CASNPGRSSNTEAFF. The rearrangement links TRBV6-1 to TRBJ1-1; D is undetermined. The CDR3 contains 15 residues. The V and J ends lost 7 bases and 1 base respectively, with 16 bases between them. CDR1 MNHNS and CDR2 SASEGT come from the germline V gene.

A few counts support this clonotype. This rearrangement joins TRBV12-5 to TRBJ2-2; D is unclear. Germline CDR1 reads LGHNT; CDR2 reads FRNRAP. Trimming cost V 0 bases and J 6 bases, with 2 bases left between them. The CDR3 runs 12 residues. The CDR3 DNA sequence: TGTGCTAGTGGTTTGGTACCCGGGGAGCTGTTTTTT. Protein product: CASGLVPGELFF. Complete variable domain (other parts from reference TRBV12-5 and TRBJ2-2): DARVTQTPRHKVTEMGQEVTMRCQPILGHNTVFWYRQTMMQGLELLAYFRNRAPLDDSGMPKDRFSAEMPDATLATLKIQPSEPRDSAVYFCASGLVPGELFFGEGSRLTVL.

The DNA for the CDR3 is TGTGCCAGCAGCCAAGATTGGGACAGGGAAGAGACCCAGTACTTC. It codes for CASSQDWDREETQYF. The chain combines TRBV3-1 with TRBJ2-5, with 9 bases aligning to TRBD1. Germline-derived CDR1 and CDR2 are LGHDT and YNNKEL (reference sequence). The CDR3 contains 15 residues. V was pared by 0 bases and J by 3 bases, with 2 bases of the junction left unmatched.

This clonotype was seen at least ten times. The chain couples TRBV2 to TRBJ1-2; D is unresolved. This CDR3 contains 14 residues. With 7 bases removed from V and 4 bases from J, the gap between germline ends came to 16 bases. Germline lookup yields CDR1 SNHLY and CDR2 FYNNEI. The CDR3 nucleotides are TGTGCCAGCACTTACCGGGCGGCGAGCTATGGCTACACCTTC. It is translated as CASTYRAASYGYTF.

On this clonotype itself: Just one base apart from a much larger clone, this may be a read error. The chain links TRBV12-3 or TRBV12-4 to TRBJ1-1; 7 bases are shared with TRBD1. V dropped 8 bases and J dropped 1; count of bases not matched to a gene: 7. This CDR3 comprises 14 residues. The CDR3 region has the DNA TGTGCCAGCGGTCGGGACAGCTCGAACACTGAAGCTTTCTTT. Translating it yields CASGRDSSNTEAFF.